This T cell receptor (beta chain) was sequenced in a study of blood T cells in healthy people across ages. General study points: Because donor CMV status was unknown, expanded clonotype changes were possibly confounded.

Primed by a sample-barcoded 5' primer and a J-beta primer mix, a second PCR proceeded for 7 to 11 cycles. TCRdb reprocessed the 5' RACE reads with MiXCR, giving one entry per CDR3 protein. The table has approximately 800,000 distinct CDR3 sequences, roughly 60% seen once. Concerning this clonotype: Antigen unknown.

The source of this sequence is a young man in good health. The sequenced material came from blood.

Written as DNA, the CDR3 is TGTGCCACCAGCAGAGAGGCCGGGACCTACAATGAGCAGTTCTTC. Translation: CATSREAGTYNEQFF. This chain connects TRBV15 to TRBJ2-1; a possible D gene is TRBD2 (5 bases). Germline-derived CDR1 and CDR2 are LNHNV and YYDKDF (reference sequence). Trimming removed 0 bases from V and 2 bases from J, with 8 bases in between. The CDR3 totals 15 residues.